Sequencing of this TCR beta chain was carried out in a study of blood T cell repertoires in COVID-19. Study overall: The cDNA or gDNA used as material had been derived from T cells, B-cell-depleted T cells, or PBMCs.

In the original analysis: Nucleated cell counts were estimated from reference gene primer amplification. Using immunoSEQ multiplex PCR, the repertoire was profiled, and TCRdb retains in-frame clones only, with some absent. V, J and clone size are taken as reported in that table, and D and trimming were inferred from the DNA itself. The sample lists hundreds of thousands of clones, around 90% occurring once. The sample consisted of peripheral blood. This TCR was recovered from a man between 18 and 35 years old with active or convalescent COVID-19.

The CDR3 DNA reads TGCAGCGTTAAAATTGGGACAGCCACTGAAGCTTTCTTT. Translating it yields CSVKIGTATEAFF. The V and J genes are TRBV29-1 and TRBJ1-1; TRBD1 matches 7 bases. Germline V lookup: CDR1 SQVTM, CDR2 ANQGSEA. This CDR3 region has 13 residues. V shed 5 bases and J 4 bases; nucleotides not matched to a gene: 7.